This TCR beta chain emerged from a study of blood T cell repertoires in COVID-19. The germline gives CDR1 ENHRY, CDR2 SYGVKD. The CDR3 totals 12 residues. V was pared by 10 bases and J by 3 bases, with 2 bases of the junction left unmatched. Measured with immunoSEQ multiplex PCR; TCRdb has only the in-frame clones, and not every one. The table records hundreds of thousands of clones, roughly 90% of them present only once. The chain carries TRBV10-3 and TRBJ2-2; TRBD1 aligns across 7 bases. Sequenced material: PBMCs or T cells enriched from blood (not recorded which). The TCR originated in a woman in her forties who had recovered from COVID-19. CDR3 sequence reads: CATGTDTGELFF. CDR3 bases: TGTGCCACAGGGACAGACACCGGGGAGCTGTTTTTT.